Below, one TCR beta chain is given with its context. Its target is not known. Germline V gene data show CDR1 as LNHDA and CDR2 as SQIVND (reference sequence). Trimming stripped 7 bases from V and 5 bases from J, with 18 bases between. CDR3 size: 15 residues. Any patient presenting with uncontrolled infection, other autoimmune disease, pregnancy or lactation was left out. The data are from a study of T cells in Graves' hyperthyroidism and ophthalmopathy. Study at large: Peripheral blood specimens were obtained at initial diagnosis, prior to any treatment.

RNA transcripts served as the template for amplifying TCR beta CDR3 regions. First-round RT-PCR targeting the TCR CDR3 was performed with the HTBI primer set. TCRdb itself ran the multiplex PCR reads through MiXCR, one entry per CDR3 protein. This table holds over 450,000 distinct CDR3 sequences, 17% found once. Study outcomes and limitations: Most expanded thyroid clonotypes above 0.001 recurred in blood.

V usage is TRBV19 and J usage is TRBJ1-5, with a possible D match to TRBD1 (5 bases). This clonotype was obtained from a woman younger than 35 with Graves' ophthalmopathy. Source material: blood. For the CDR3, the DNA is TGTGCCAGTACCACCATCCGGGACCTAGATCAGCCCCAGCATTTT. Protein: CASTTIRDLDQPQHF.